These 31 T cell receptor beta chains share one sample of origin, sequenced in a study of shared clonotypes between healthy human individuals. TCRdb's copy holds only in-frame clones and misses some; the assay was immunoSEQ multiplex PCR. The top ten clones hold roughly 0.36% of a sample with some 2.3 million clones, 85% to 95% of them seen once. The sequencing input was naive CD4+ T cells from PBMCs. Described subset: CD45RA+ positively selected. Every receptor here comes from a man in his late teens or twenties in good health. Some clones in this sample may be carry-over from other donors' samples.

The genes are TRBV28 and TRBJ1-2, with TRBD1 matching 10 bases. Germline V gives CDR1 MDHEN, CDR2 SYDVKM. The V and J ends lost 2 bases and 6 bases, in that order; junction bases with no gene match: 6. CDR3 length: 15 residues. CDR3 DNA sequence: TGTGCCAGCAGTTTACCCGACAGGGGGCGGAATGGCTACACCTTC. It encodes CASSLPDRGRNGYTF.

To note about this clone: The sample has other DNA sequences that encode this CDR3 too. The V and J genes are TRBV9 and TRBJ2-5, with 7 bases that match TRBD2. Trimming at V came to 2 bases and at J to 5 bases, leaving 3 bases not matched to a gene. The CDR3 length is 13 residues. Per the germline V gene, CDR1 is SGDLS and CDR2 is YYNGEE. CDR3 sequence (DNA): TGTGCCAGCAGCGTGGAGGGAGGGGAGACCCAGTACTTC. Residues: CASSVEGGETQYF.

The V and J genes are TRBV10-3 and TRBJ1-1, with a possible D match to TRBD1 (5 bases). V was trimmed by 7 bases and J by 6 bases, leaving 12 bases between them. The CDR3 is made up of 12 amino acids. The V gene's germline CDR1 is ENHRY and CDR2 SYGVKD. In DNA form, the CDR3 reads TGTGCCATCAAGGGCCAGGGTCCTGAAGCTTTCTTT. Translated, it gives CAIKGQGPEAFF.

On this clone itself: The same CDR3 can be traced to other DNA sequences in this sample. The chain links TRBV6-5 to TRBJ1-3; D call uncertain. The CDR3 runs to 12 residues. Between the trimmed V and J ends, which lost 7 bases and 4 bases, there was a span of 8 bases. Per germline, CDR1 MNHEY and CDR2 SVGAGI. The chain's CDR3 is CASTGSGNTIYF. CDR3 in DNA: TGTGCCAGCACGGGTTCAGGAAACACCATATATTTT.

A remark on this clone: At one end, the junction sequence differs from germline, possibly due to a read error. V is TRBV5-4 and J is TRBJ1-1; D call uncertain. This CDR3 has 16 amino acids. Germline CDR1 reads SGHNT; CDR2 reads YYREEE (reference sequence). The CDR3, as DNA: TGTGCCGGCAGCTTGGGGTCCCTTACAGTGAACACTGAAGCTTTCTTT. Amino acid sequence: CAGSLGSLTVNTEAFF. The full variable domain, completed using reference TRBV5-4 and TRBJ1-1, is ETGVTQSPTHLIKTRGQQVTLRCSSQSGHNTVSWYQQALGQGPQFIFQYYREEENGRGNFPPRFSGLQFPNYSSELNVNALELDDSALYLCAGSLGSLTVNTEAFFGQGTRLTVV.

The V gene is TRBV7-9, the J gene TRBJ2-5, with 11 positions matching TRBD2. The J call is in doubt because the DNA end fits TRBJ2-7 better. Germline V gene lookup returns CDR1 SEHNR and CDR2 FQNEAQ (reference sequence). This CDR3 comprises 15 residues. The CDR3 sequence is CASSSTTSGVYEQYF. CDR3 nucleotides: TGTGCCAGCAGCTCAACGACTAGCGGGGTCTACGAGCAGTACTTC.

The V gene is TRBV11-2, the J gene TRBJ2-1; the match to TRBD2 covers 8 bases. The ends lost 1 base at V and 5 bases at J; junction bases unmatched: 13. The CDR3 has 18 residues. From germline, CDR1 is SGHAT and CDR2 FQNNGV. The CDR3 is CASSLALVGQRGNNEQFF. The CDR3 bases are TGTGCCAGCAGCTTAGCCCTGGTTGGACAGCGGGGGAACAATGAGCAGTTCTTC.

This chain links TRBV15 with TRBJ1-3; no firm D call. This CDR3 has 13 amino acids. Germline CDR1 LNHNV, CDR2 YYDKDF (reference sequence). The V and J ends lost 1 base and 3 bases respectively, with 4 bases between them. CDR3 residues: CATSRGDGNTIYF. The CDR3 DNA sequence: TGTGCCACCAGCAGAGGTGATGGAAACACCATATATTTT.

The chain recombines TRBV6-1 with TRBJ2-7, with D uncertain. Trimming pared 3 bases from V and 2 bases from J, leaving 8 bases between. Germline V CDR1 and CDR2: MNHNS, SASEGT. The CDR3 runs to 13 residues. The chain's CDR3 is CASSDGGAYEQYF. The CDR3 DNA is TGTGCCAGCAGTGATGGCGGCGCCTACGAGCAGTACTTC.

The CDR3 sequence is CAISVVVGRPNTEAFF. The CDR3, as DNA: TGTGCCATCAGTGTAGTGGTGGGACGTCCGAACACTGAAGCTTTCTTT. V and J are TRBV10-3 and TRBJ1-1; possibly TRBD1 for D (5 bases). Trimming stripped 4 bases from V and 1 base from J, with 16 bases between. The CDR3 is made up of 16 amino acids. Germline lookup yields CDR1 ENHRY and CDR2 SYGVKD.

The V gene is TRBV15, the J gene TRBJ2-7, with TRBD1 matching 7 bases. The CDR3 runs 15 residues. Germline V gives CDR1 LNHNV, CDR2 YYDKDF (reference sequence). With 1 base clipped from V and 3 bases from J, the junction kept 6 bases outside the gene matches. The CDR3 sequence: CATSRGLGQVYEQYF. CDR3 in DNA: TGTGCCACCAGCAGAGGTTTAGGACAGGTCTACGAGCAGTACTTC.

The CDR3 loop reads CASSLGTPPTQYF. The DNA of the CDR3 is TGTGCCAGCAGCTTAGGGACCCCTCCCACCCAGTACTTC. The chain joins TRBV7-8 to TRBJ2-5; D unresolved. The CDR3 runs 13 residues. Looked up from germline, CDR1 is SGHVS and CDR2 is FQNEAQ. Trimming removed 1 base from V and 8 bases from J, with 11 bases in between.

CDR3 sequence (DNA): TGTGCCAGCAGCTTGGAACAGTTGTACCTCAATGAGCAGTTCTTC. Its translation: CASSLEQLYLNEQFF. The chain joins TRBV5-5 to TRBJ2-1; D gene unclear. This CDR3 has 15 amino acids. Trimming stripped 0 bases from V and 6 bases from J, with 13 bases between. CDR1 SGHKS and CDR2 YYEKEE come from the germline V gene (reference sequence).

CDR3 loop: CASSEATQGGYGYTF. CDR3 nucleotide sequence: TGTGCCAGCAGTGAAGCAACACAGGGGGGCTATGGCTACACCTTC. The V and J genes are TRBV2 and TRBJ1-2; 8 bases map to TRBD1. Germline trimming cut 0 bases from V and 4 bases from J; bases unmatched to any gene: 4. CDR3 size: 15 residues. CDR1 and CDR2 from the germline V gene are SNHLY and FYNNEI.

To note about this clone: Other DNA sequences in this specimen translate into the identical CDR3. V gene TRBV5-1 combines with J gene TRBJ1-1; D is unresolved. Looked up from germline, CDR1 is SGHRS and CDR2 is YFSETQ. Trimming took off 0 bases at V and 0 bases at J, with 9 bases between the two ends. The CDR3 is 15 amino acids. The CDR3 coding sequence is TGCGCCAGCAGCTTGGCGGCGGGGATGAACACTGAAGCTTTCTTT. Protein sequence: CASSLAAGMNTEAFF. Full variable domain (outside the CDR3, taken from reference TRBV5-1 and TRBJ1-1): KAGVTQTPRYLIKTRGQQVTLSCSPISGHRSVSWYQQTPGQGLQFLFEYFSETQRNKGNFPGRFSGRQFSNSRSEMNVSTLELGDSALYLCASSLAAGMNTEAFFGQGTRLTVV.

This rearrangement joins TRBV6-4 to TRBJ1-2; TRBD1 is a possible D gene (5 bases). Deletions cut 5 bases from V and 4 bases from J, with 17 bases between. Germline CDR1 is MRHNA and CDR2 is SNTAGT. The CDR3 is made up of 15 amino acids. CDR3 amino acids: CASSWSRGGTYGYTF. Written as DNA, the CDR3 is TGTGCCAGCAGTTGGTCAAGGGGTGGTACCTATGGCTACACCTTC.

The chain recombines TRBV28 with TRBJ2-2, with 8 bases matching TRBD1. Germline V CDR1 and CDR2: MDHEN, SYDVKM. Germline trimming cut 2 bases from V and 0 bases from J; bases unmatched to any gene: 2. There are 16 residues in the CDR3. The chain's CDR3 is CASSLTGGANTGELFF. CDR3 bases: TGTGCCAGCAGTTTAACAGGGGGTGCGAACACCGGGGAGCTGTTTTTT.

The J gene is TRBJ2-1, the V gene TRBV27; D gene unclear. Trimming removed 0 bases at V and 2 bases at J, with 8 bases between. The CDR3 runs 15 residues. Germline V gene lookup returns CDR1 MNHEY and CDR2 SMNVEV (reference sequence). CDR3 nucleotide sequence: TGTGCCAGCAGTTTATCCACACCGACCTACAATGAGCAGTTCTTC. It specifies CASSLSTPTYNEQFF.

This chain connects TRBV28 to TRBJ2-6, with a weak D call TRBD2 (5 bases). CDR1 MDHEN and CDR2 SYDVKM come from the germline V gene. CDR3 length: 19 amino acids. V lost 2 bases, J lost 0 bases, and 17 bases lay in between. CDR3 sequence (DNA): TGTGCCAGCAGTTTAAGGAGGACCCCTTCCCCCTCTGGGGCCAACGTCCTGACTTTC. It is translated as CASSLRRTPSPSGANVLTF.

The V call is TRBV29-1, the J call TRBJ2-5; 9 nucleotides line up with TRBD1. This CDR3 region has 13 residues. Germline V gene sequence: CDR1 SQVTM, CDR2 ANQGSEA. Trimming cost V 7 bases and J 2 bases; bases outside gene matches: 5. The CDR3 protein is CSGVDRGQETQYF. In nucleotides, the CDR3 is TGCAGCGGGGTAGACAGGGGGCAAGAGACCCAGTACTTC.

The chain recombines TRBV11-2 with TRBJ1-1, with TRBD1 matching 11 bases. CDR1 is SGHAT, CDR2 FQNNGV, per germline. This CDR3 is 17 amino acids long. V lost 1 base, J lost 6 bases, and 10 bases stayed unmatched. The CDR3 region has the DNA TGTGCCAGCAGCTTAGTCCTCGGGGACAGGGGGATCCCTGAAGCTTTCTTT. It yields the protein CASSLVLGDRGIPEAFF.

As DNA, the CDR3 is TGTGCCAGCAGTTTATCGGCTCCGGTACTAGCCAAAAACATTCAGTACTTC. Its protein is CASSLSAPVLAKNIQYF. The chain employs TRBV27 and TRBJ2-4, with no clear D. Germline CDR1 is MNHEY and CDR2 is SMNVEV (reference sequence). This CDR3 spans 17 amino acids. Trimming cost V 0 bases and J 0 bases, with 12 bases left between them.

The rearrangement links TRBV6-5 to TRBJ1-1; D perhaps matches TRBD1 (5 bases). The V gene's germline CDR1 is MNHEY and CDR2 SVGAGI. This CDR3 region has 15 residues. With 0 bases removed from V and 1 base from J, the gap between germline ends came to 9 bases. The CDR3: CASSYSAGTNTEAFF. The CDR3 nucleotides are TGTGCCAGCAGTTACTCGGCTGGGACGAACACTGAAGCTTTCTTT.

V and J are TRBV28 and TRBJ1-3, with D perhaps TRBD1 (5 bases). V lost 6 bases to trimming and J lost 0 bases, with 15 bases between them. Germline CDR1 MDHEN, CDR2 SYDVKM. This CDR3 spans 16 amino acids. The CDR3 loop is CASSPGRASSGNTIYF. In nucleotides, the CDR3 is TGTGCCAGCAGCCCAGGGCGGGCGAGCTCTGGAAACACCATATATTTT.

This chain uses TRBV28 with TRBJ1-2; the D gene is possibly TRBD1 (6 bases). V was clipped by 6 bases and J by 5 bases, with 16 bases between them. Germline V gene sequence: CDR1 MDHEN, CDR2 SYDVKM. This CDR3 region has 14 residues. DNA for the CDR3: TGTGCCAGCAGAACACAAACAGGACAGTATGGCTACACCTTC. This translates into CASRTQTGQYGYTF.

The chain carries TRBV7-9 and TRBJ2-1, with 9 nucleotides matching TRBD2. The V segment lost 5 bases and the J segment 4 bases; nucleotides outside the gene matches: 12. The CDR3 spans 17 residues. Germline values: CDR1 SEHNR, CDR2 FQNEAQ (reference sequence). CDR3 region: CASSPPWREGPYNEQFF. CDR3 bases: TGTGCCAGCAGCCCCCCCTGGCGGGAGGGCCCATACAATGAGCAGTTCTTC.

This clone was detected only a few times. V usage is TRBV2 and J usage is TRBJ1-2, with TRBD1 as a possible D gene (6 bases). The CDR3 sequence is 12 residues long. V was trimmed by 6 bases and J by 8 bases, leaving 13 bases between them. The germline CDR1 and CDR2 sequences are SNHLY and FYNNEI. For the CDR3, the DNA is TGTGCCAGCAGGACAGGACCGGGAGGCTACACCTTC. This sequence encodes CASRTGPGGYTF.

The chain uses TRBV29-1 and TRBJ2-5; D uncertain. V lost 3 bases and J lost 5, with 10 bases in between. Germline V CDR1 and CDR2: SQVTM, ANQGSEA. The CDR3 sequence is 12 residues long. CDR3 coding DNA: TGCAGCGTTGAGGAATTCTGGGAGACCCAGTACTTC. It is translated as CSVEEFWETQYF. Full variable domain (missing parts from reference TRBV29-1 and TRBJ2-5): SAVISQKPSRDICQRGTSLTIQCQVDSQVTMMFWYRQQPGQSLTLIATANQGSEATYESGFVIDKFPISRPNLTFSTLTVSNMSPEDSSIYLCSVEEFWETQYFGPGTRLLVL.

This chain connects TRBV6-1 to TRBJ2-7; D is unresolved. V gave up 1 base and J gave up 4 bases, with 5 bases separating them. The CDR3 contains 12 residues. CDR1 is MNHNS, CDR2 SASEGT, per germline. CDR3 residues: CASSEEGYEQYF. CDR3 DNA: TGTGCCAGCAGTGAAGAGGGATACGAGCAGTACTTC.

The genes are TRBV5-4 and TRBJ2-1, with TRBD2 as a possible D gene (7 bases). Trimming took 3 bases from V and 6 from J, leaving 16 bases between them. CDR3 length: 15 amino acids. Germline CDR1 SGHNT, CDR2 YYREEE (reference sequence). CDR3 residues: CASSSLAEGVNEQFF. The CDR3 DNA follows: TGTGCCAGCAGCTCTCTAGCGGAGGGGGTCAATGAGCAGTTCTTC.

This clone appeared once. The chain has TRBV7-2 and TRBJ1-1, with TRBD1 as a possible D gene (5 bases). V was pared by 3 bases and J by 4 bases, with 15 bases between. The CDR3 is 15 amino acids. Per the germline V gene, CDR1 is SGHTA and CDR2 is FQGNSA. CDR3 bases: TGTGCCAGCAGCTTCGCTGGAGGGGCGGCCACTGAAGCTTTCTTT. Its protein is CASSFAGGAATEAFF.